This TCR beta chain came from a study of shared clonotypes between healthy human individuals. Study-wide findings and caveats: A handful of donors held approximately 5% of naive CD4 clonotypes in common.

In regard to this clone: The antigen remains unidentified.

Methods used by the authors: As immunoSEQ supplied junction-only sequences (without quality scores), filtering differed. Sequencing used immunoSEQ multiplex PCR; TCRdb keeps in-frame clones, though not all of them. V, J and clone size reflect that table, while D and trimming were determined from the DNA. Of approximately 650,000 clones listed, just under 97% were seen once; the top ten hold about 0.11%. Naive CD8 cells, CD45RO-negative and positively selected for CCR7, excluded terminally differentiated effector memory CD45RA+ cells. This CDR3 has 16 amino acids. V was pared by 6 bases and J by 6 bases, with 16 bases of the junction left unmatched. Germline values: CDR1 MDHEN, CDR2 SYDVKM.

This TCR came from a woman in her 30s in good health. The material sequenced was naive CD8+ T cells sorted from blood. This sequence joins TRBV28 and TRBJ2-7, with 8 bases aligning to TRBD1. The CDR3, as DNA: TGTGCCAGCAGAGGGCCCGGGGAGACAGGGGAAATCGAGCAGTACTTC. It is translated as CASRGPGETGEIEQYF.